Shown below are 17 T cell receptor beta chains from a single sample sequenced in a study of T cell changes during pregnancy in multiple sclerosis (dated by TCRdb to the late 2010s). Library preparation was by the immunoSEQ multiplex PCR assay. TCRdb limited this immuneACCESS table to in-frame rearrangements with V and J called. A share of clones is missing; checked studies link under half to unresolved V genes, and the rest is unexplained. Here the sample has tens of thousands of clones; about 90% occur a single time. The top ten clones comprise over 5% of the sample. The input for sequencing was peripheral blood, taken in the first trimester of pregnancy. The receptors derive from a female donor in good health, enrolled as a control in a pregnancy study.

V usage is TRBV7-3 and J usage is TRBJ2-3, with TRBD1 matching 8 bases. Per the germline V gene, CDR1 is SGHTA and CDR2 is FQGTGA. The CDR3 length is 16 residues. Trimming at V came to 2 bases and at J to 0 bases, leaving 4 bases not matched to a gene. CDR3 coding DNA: TGTGCCAGCAGCTTAGGACAGGGAGGAAGCACAGATACGCAGTATTTT. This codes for CASSLGQGGSTDTQYF.

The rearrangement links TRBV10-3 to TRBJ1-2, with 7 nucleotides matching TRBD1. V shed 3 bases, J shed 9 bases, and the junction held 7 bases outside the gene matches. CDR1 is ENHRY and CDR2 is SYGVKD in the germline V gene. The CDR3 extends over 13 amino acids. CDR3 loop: CAISDPDRARYTF. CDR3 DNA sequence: TGTGCCATCAGTGACCCAGACAGGGCCCGCTACACCTTC.

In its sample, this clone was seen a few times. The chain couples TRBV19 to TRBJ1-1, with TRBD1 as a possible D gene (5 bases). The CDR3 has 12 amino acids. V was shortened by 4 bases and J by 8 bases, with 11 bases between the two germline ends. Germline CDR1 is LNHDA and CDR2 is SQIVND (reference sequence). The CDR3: CASSNRQSEAFF. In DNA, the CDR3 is TGTGCCAGTAGTAACCGACAGAGCGAAGCTTTCTTT.

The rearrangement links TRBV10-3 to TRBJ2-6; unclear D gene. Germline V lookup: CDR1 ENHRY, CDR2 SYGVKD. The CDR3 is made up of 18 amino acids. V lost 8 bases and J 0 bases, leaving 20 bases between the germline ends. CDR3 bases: TGTGCCATCTCTACAGTCCTAATGGGTGCCTCTGGGGCCAACGTCCTGACTTTC. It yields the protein CAISTVLMGASGANVLTF.

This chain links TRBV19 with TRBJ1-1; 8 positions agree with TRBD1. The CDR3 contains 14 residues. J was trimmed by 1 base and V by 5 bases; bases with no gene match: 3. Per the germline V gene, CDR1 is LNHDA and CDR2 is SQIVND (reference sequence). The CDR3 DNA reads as TGTGCCAGTAGTCCTACAGGGGGGAACACTGAAGCTTTCTTT. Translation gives CASSPTGGNTEAFF.

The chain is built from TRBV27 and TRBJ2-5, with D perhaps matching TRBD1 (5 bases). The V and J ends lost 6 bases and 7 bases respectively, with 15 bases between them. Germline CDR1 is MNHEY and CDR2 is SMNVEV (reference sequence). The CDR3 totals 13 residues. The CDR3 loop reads CASRGPHWGTQYF. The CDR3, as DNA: TGTGCCAGCAGGGGGCCTCACTGGGGGACCCAGTACTTC.

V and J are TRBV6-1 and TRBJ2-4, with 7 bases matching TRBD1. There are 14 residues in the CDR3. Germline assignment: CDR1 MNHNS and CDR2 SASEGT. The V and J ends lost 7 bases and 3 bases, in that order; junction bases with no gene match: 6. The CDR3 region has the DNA TGTGCCAGCAACCCGGGACAGAACAAAAACATTCAGTACTTC. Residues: CASNPGQNKNIQYF.

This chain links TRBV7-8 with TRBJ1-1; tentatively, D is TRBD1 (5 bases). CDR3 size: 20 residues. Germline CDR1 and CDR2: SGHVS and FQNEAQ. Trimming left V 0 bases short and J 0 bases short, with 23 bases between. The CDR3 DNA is TGTGCCAGCAGCTTAGCCAGTATGCGCTCCTGGGGCTCTTTGAACACTGAAGCTTTCTTT. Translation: CASSLASMRSWGSLNTEAFF.

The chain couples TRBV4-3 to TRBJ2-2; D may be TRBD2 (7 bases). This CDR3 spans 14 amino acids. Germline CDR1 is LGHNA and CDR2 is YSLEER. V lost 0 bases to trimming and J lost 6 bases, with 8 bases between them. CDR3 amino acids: CASSQDGGPGELFF. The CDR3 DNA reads TGCGCCAGCAGCCAAGACGGGGGGCCCGGGGAGCTGTTTTTT.

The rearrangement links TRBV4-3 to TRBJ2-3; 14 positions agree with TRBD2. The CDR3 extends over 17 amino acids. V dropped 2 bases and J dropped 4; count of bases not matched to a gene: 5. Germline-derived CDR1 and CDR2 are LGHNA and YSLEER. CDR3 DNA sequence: TGCGCCAGCAGCCAAAACCCGACTAGCGGGGGGGCAGATACGCAGTATTTT. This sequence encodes CASSQNPTSGGADTQYF.

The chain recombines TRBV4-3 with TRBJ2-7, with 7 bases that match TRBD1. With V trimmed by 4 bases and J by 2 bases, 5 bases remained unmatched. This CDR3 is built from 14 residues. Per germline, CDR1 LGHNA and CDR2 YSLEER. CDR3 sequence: CASSRTGQAYEQYF. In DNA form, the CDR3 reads TGCGCCAGCAGCCGAACCGGACAGGCCTACGAGCAGTACTTC.

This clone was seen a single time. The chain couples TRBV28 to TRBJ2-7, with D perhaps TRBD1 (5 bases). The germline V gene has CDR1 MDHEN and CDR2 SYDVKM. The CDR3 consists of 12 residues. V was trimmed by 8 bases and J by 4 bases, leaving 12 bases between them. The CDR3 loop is CASQRGRYEQYF. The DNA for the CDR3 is TGTGCCAGCCAAAGGGGCAGGTACGAGCAGTACTTC.

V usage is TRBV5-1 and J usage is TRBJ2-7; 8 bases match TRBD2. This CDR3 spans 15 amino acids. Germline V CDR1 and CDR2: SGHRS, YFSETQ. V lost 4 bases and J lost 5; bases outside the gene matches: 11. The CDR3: CASSLRGGVGDEQYF. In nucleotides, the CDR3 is TGCGCCAGCAGCCTCCGGGGGGGGGTTGGAGACGAGCAGTACTTC.

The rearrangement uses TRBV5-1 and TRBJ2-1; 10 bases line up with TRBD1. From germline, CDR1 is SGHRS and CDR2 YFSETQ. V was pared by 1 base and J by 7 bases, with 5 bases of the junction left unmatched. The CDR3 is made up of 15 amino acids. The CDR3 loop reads CASSLRQGAGNEQFF. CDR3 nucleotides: TGCGCCAGCAGCTTGAGACAGGGGGCGGGGAATGAGCAGTTCTTC.

The CDR3 DNA sequence: TGTGCCAATAGAAGCGCGGGAGGATATAGCAATCAGCCCCAGCATTTT. Protein product: CANRSAGGYSNQPQHF. The chain joins TRBV19 to TRBJ1-5; D gene ambiguous. Per germline, CDR1 LNHDA and CDR2 SQIVND (reference sequence). The CDR3 sequence is 16 residues long. V lost 10 bases to trimming and J lost 0 bases, with 19 bases between them.

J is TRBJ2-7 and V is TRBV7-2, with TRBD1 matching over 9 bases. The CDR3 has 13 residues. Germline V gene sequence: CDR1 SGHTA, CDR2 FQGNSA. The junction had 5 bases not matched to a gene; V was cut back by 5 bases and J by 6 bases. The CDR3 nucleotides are TGTGCCAGCAGCCTTGACAGGGGGGGCGAGCAGTACTTC. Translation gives CASSLDRGGEQYF.

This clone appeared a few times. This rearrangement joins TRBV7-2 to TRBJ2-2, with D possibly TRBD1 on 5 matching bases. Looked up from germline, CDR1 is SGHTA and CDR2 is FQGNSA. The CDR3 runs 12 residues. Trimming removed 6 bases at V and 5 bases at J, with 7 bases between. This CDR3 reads CASRKGTGELFF. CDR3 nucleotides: TGTGCCAGCAGAAAGGGGACCGGGGAGCTGTTTTTT.